The 30 T cell receptor beta chains presented below share a single source sample, sequenced in a study of technical replicates of blood from a few donors (dated by TCRdb to about 2017). The library was produced with the immunoSEQ multiplex PCR assay. Entries here come from immuneACCESS through TCRdb and include only in-frame sequences with V and J called. Some clones fail to appear in such tables; in the studies checked, an unresolved V gene covers under half of the shortfall, and the cause of the remainder is unknown. Present in this sample are some 70,000 clones, 95% to 97% of which were seen just once. The ten largest make up over 0.2% of the sample. The sample consisted of T cells isolated from PBMCs. The receptor source for this set is a human donor in good health.

The chain employs TRBV7-8 and TRBJ2-3; 7 nucleotides align to TRBD2. V was pared by 6 bases and J by 1 base, with 7 bases of the junction left unmatched. The CDR3 has 15 amino acids. Germline V lookup: CDR1 SGHVS, CDR2 FQNEAQ. CDR3 DNA: TGTGCCAGCAGTCAGGGCGCGGGGGGCACAGATACGCAGTATTTT. It codes for CASSQGAGGTDTQYF.

V is TRBV6-5 and J is TRBJ2-1; TRBD2 agrees at 9 bases. Trimming removed 8 bases from V and 9 bases from J; junction bases left unmatched: 11. The CDR3 has 14 residues. Germline assignment: CDR1 MNHEY and CDR2 SVGAGI. The CDR3 region has the DNA TGTGCCAGCTCTATGCTAGCGGGGTCCACTGAGCAGTTCTTC. Translated: CASSMLAGSTEQFF.

This CDR3 reads CAIRDRDLETQYF. DNA for the CDR3: TGTGCCATCAGGGACAGGGATTTGGAGACCCAGTACTTC. The chain carries TRBV10-3 and TRBJ2-5; 8 bases match TRBD1. The J segment lost 5 bases and the V segment lost 6 bases, leaving 5 bases of the junction unmatched. The germline gives CDR1 ENHRY, CDR2 SYGVKD. This CDR3 has 13 amino acids.

This sequence joins TRBV28 and TRBJ2-7, with D possibly being TRBD2 (7 bases). Between the trimmed V and J ends, which lost 6 bases and 0 bases, there was a span of 12 bases. The CDR3 runs to 14 residues. CDR1 is MDHEN and CDR2 is SYDVKM in the germline V gene. CDR3 loop: CASSRGGASYEQYF. The CDR3, as DNA: TGTGCCAGCAGCCGAGGGGGGGCCTCCTACGAGCAGTACTTC.

The V call is TRBV20-1, the J call TRBJ1-2; D not resolved. Per the germline V gene, CDR1 is DFQATT and CDR2 is SNEGSKA (reference sequence). Trimming pared 0 bases from V and 7 bases from J, leaving 3 bases between. This CDR3 spans 10 amino acids. CDR3 bases: TGCAGTGCTAGAGACGGTGGCTACACCTTC. This sequence encodes CSARDGGYTF.

This clone appeared once. This chain connects TRBV6-1 to TRBJ1-1; D remains ambiguous. Between the trimmed V and J ends, which lost 0 bases and 9 bases, there was a span of 8 bases. Germline V gene data show CDR1 as MNHNS and CDR2 as SASEGT. The CDR3 covers 12 residues. The DNA of the CDR3 is TGTGCCAGCAGTGAAGCCCGGGGTAAAGCTTTCTTT. Encoded protein: CASSEARGKAFF.

The chain joins TRBV4-3 to TRBJ2-6; D is possibly TRBD2 (6 bases). V lost 0 bases and J 0 bases, leaving 6 bases between the germline ends. The CDR3 has 16 residues. The V gene's germline CDR1 is LGHNA and CDR2 YSLEER. In nucleotides, the CDR3 is TGCGCCAGCAGCCAAGAGGGGGGCTCTGGGGCCAACGTCCTGACTTTC. This gives the protein CASSQEGGSGANVLTF.

The V call is TRBV10-3, the J call TRBJ2-2; maybe TRBD1 (5 bases). Trimming shortened V by 8 bases and J by 7 bases, and 11 bases separated the two germline ends. Germline values: CDR1 ENHRY, CDR2 SYGVKD. The CDR3 loop spans 12 amino acids. CDR3 DNA: TGTGCCATCGGGGCAGGTGGCGGGGAGCTGTTTTTT. Protein: CAIGAGGGELFF.

The rearrangement uses TRBV2 and TRBJ2-3; 10 nucleotides align to TRBD2. This CDR3 is 15 amino acids long. Germline V gives CDR1 SNHLY, CDR2 FYNNEI. V lost 4 bases to trimming and J lost 8 bases; unmatched junction nucleotides: 9. CDR3 region: CASSGTSGRSGTQYF. For the CDR3, the DNA is TGTGCCAGCAGTGGGACTAGCGGAAGGAGTGGTACGCAGTATTTT.

The chain has TRBV10-3 and TRBJ2-7; TRBD2 aligns across 9 bases. The junction had 12 bases not matched to a gene; V was cut back by 8 bases and J by 7 bases. Germline V gene lookup returns CDR1 ENHRY and CDR2 SYGVKD. The CDR3 spans 14 residues. The CDR3 loop reads CAISSLAGVSEQYF. DNA of the CDR3: TGTGCCATCTCCTCATTAGCGGGAGTAAGTGAGCAGTACTTC.

The CDR3 loop reads CASTRTAGTIYGYTF. The CDR3 DNA is TGTGCCAGCACCAGAACGGCAGGGACAATTTATGGCTACACCTTC. The chain is built from TRBV2 and TRBJ1-2, with a tentative D call TRBD1 (6 bases). The CDR3 extends over 15 amino acids. CDR1 and CDR2 (germline): SNHLY, FYNNEI. Trimming shortened V by 7 bases and J by 5 bases, and 20 bases separated the two germline ends.

The chain is built from TRBV7-9 and TRBJ2-5; no clear D. The V end lost 5 bases, the J end lost 1 base, and 11 bases lay between the germline ends. Germline-derived CDR1 and CDR2 are SEHNR and FQNEAQ (reference sequence). The CDR3 length is 14 residues. CDR3 sequence (DNA): TGTGCCAGCAGCCAAAAGCACAGCCAAGAGACCCAGTACTTC. Its protein is CASSQKHSQETQYF.

V usage is TRBV6-5 and J usage is TRBJ2-5, with a weak D call TRBD2 (6 bases). The CDR3 spans 13 residues. With 2 bases removed from V and 2 bases from J, the gap between germline ends came to 6 bases. Germline CDR1 MNHEY, CDR2 SVGAGI. The CDR3 loop is CASSYGGQETQYF. CDR3 bases: TGTGCCAGCAGTTACGGGGGGCAAGAGACCCAGTACTTC.

The chain combines TRBV4-1 with TRBJ2-1, with TRBD2 identical over 13 bases. The V and J ends lost 1 base and 2 bases, in that order; junction bases with no gene match: 5. The CDR3 extends over 18 amino acids. CDR1 is MGHRA and CDR2 is YSYEKL in the germline V gene. The CDR3 reads CASSQGTSGRATYNEQFF. The CDR3 DNA sequence: TGCGCCAGCAGCCAAGGGACTAGCGGGAGAGCCACCTACAATGAGCAGTTCTTC.

V gene TRBV4-2 combines with J gene TRBJ2-1, with TRBD2 as a possible D gene (6 bases). CDR3 length equals 14 residues. Germline loops: CDR1 LGHNA, CDR2 YNFKEQ. V shed 5 bases and J shed 7 bases, with 15 bases lying between them. The CDR3 nucleotides read TGTGCCAGCAGCGTGTTAGCGGAGGGGAATGAGCAGTTCTTC. Translated, it gives CASSVLAEGNEQFF.

The chain combines TRBV29-1 with TRBJ2-1; D might be TRBD2 (5 bases). This CDR3 has 13 amino acids. CDR1 SQVTM and CDR2 ANQGSEA come from the germline V gene. V was shortened by 4 bases and J by 8 bases, with 15 bases between the two germline ends. The CDR3 DNA follows: TGCAGCGTTGTTAGGGCGGGTCGGGATGAGCAGTTCTTC. Translating it yields CSVVRAGRDEQFF.

The rearrangement uses TRBV5-1 and TRBJ1-2; D is ambiguous. The CDR3 consists of 15 residues. Germline V gene lookup returns CDR1 SGHRS and CDR2 YFSETQ. The germline V and J ends were trimmed by 0 bases and 2 bases, with 11 bases remaining between them. The CDR3 sequence is CASSLEWGGNYGYTF. The CDR3 DNA reads TGCGCCAGCAGCTTGGAGTGGGGAGGAAACTATGGCTACACCTTC.

The chain recombines TRBV5-1 with TRBJ1-4, with D hard to call. Trimming shortened V by 5 bases and J by 8 bases, and 13 bases separated the two germline ends. This CDR3 region has 13 residues. From germline, CDR1 is SGHRS and CDR2 YFSETQ. The chain's CDR3 is CASSAGEGEKLFF. CDR3 nucleotide sequence: TGCGCCAGCAGTGCGGGTGAAGGGGAAAAACTGTTTTTT.

This clone was seen just once. The V call is TRBV11-3, the J call TRBJ2-3, with a weak D call TRBD1 (7 bases). The V gene's germline CDR1 is SGHNT and CDR2 YENEEA. The CDR3 sequence is 15 residues long. V lost 2 bases and J lost 4, with 13 bases in between. The CDR3 bases are TGTGCCAGCAGCTTATCACAGGGGACTGCAGATACGCAGTATTTT. Protein product: CASSLSQGTADTQYF. The complete variable domain, with remaining parts taken from reference TRBV11-3 and TRBJ2-3, reads EAGVVQSPRYKIIEKKQPVAFWCNPISGHNTLYWYLQNLGQGPELLIRYENEEAVDDSQLPKDRFSAERLKGVDSTLKIQPAELGDSAVYLCASSLSQGTADTQYFGPGTRLTVL.

With respect to this clone: The junction departs from the called germline gene at one end, perhaps through a read error. This chain joins TRBV7-7 and TRBJ2-3, with 7 nucleotides matching TRBD1. Germline values: CDR1 SSHAT, CDR2 FNYEAQ (reference sequence). The CDR3 runs 15 residues. The CDR3 nucleotides read TGTGCTAGCAGCCTCCGACAGGGACCCACAGATACGCAGTATTTT. Protein: CASSLRQGPTDTQYF.

In nucleotides, the CDR3 is TGTGCCAGCAGTTACTCGCGGGACTCTGGCGAGCAGTACTTC. It translates to CASSYSRDSGEQYF. The rearrangement joins TRBV6-5 to TRBJ2-7, with D possibly being TRBD2 (6 bases). With 0 bases removed from V and 6 bases from J, the gap between germline ends came to 12 bases. This CDR3 spans 14 amino acids. CDR1 and CDR2 from the germline V gene are MNHEY and SVGAGI.

This clone was seen only once. For the CDR3, the DNA is TGTGCCAGCAGCGTTGTAAGTGCGGGAAACACCATATATTTT. Protein: CASSVVSAGNTIYF. V gene TRBV9 combines with J gene TRBJ1-3; unclear D gene. CDR1 is SGDLS, CDR2 YYNGEE, per germline. The CDR3 runs to 14 residues. Trimming took 2 bases from V and 4 from J, leaving 10 bases between them.

The chain recombines TRBV5-1 with TRBJ2-1; perhaps TRBD1 as D (6 bases). The CDR3 runs 14 residues. Trimming pared 2 bases from V and 8 bases from J, leaving 14 bases between. Per germline, CDR1 SGHRS and CDR2 YFSETQ. DNA for the CDR3: TGCGCCAGCAGCTTTATCAGGGGCTGGGATGAGCAGTTCTTC. Protein: CASSFIRGWDEQFF. The complete variable domain, with remaining parts taken from reference TRBV5-1 and TRBJ2-1, reads KAGVTQTPRYLIKTRGQQVTLSCSPISGHRSVSWYQQTPGQGLQFLFEYFSETQRNKGNFPGRFSGRQFSNSRSEMNVSTLELGDSALYLCASSFIRGWDEQFFGPGTRLTVL.

CDR3 DNA: TGTGCCAGTGAGGGTTCCCCTTACGAGCAGTACTTC. It specifies CASEGSPYEQYF. This chain joins TRBV19 and TRBJ2-7; tentatively, D is TRBD2 (5 bases). This CDR3 region has 12 residues. Germline-derived CDR1 and CDR2 are LNHDA and SQIVND (reference sequence). V lost 8 bases and J lost 4, with 12 bases in between. The full variable domain, with the rest looked up from reference TRBV19 and TRBJ2-7, is DGGITQSPKYLFRKEGQNVTLSCEQNLNHDAMYWYRQDPGQGLRLIYYSQIVNDFQKGDIAEGYSVSREKKESFPLTVTSAQKNPTAFYLCASEGSPYEQYFGPGTRLTVT.

In this sample, this clone turned up a few times. This chain uses TRBV4-3 with TRBJ1-3, with D possibly TRBD1 on 5 matching bases. Germline values: CDR1 LGHNA, CDR2 YSLEER. CDR3 length equals 15 residues. Trimming took off 0 bases at V and 8 bases at J, with 14 bases between the two ends. CDR3 DNA sequence: TGCGCCAGCAGCCAAGATCGGGGGTGGAGAGACACCATATATTTT. Its translation is CASSQDRGWRDTIYF.

The chain has TRBV5-4 and TRBJ2-3, with 7 bases fitting TRBD1. The CDR3 sequence is 17 residues long. Trimming took 4 bases from V and 3 from J; bases not matched to a gene: 14. CDR1 and CDR2 from the germline V gene are SGHNT and YYREEE (reference sequence). CDR3 nucleotide sequence: TGTGCCAGCAGCGGGCCTCCAGGGACAGTGATAACAGATACGCAGTATTTT. This codes for CASSGPPGTVITDTQYF.

This clone was recorded only once. This chain connects TRBV5-1 to TRBJ2-2, with 10 bases identical to TRBD2. CDR1 is SGHRS and CDR2 is YFSETQ in the germline V gene. The length of the CDR3 is 14 residues. The V gene end was trimmed by 4 bases and the J gene end by 7 bases; junction bases not matched to a gene: 4. This CDR3 reads CASSRTSGGGELFF. Here the CDR3 DNA reads TGCGCCAGCAGCCGGACTAGCGGAGGCGGGGAGCTGTTTTTT.

This chain uses TRBV15 with TRBJ2-7; tentatively, D is TRBD1 (5 bases). Germline CDR1 reads LNHNV; CDR2 reads YYDKDF (reference sequence). V lost 0 bases to trimming and J lost 2 bases, with 20 bases between them. This CDR3 spans 18 amino acids. The CDR3 region has the DNA TGTGCCACCAGCAGAGATTCCCTTCACCGGACACGGACCTACGAGCAGTACTTC. Protein sequence: CATSRDSLHRTRTYEQYF.

This rearrangement joins TRBV5-1 to TRBJ2-7; no definite D call. Trimming stripped 0 bases from V and 3 bases from J, with 7 bases between. CDR1 SGHRS and CDR2 YFSETQ come from the germline V gene. The CDR3 extends over 13 amino acids. The CDR3 bases are TGCGCCAGCAGCTTGGGCCAGTTCTACGAGCAGTACTTC. Protein sequence: CASSLGQFYEQYF.

CDR3 sequence (DNA): TGTGCCAGCAGCTTGGGAGGACTAGCGGGAGCCAATGAGCAGTTCTTC. Translation gives CASSLGGLAGANEQFF. The V gene is TRBV5-4, the J gene TRBJ2-1, with 13 bases aligning to TRBD2. V gave up 0 bases and J gave up 6 bases; unmatched junction bases: 3. The CDR3 totals 16 residues. Germline-derived CDR1 and CDR2 are SGHNT and YYREEE (reference sequence).